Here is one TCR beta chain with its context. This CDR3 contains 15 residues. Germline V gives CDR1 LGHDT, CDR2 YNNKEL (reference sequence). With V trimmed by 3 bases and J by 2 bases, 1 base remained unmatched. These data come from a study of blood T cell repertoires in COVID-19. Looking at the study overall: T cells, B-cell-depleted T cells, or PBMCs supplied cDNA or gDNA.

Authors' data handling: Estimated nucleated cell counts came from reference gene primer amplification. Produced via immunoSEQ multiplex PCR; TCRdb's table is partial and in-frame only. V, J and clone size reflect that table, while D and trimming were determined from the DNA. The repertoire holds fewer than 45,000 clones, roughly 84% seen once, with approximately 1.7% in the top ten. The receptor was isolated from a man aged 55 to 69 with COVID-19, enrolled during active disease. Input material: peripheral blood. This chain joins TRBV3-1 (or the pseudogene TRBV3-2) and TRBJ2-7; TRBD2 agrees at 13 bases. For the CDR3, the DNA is TGTGCCAGCAGCCAGGGGACTAGCGGGGCCTACGAGCAGTACTTC. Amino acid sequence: CASSQGTSGAYEQYF.